Listed below are T cell receptor beta chains from one sample, sequenced in a study of blood T cell repertoires in COVID-19. Sequencing used immunoSEQ multiplex PCR; TCRdb keeps in-frame clones, though not all of them. Of 200,000 to 250,000 clones in the sample, around 85% were seen once. Sequences were obtained from peripheral blood. These receptors were collected from a woman aged 70-85 years with COVID-19, enrolled during active disease. Both conserved end residues are part of each CDR3. The order of the fields is clone size, J gene, D gene, V gene, CDR3 DNA, CDR3 protein. D genes are given only for firm matches. A clone size is listed for some rows: how often the clone was seen (once, few, many), or a class if it is expanded.

clone_size: NA; j_call: TRBJ2-6; d_call: NA; v_call: TRBV7-8; cdr3_nt: TGTGCCAGCAGCTCCCGCCGGTTTGGGGCCAACGTCCTGACTTTC; cdr3_aa: CASSSRRFGANVLTF
clone_size: NA; j_call: TRBJ2-1; d_call: TRBD1; v_call: TRBV3-1/TRBV3-2; cdr3_nt: TGTGCCAGCAGCCTCCGACAGGGGACCTACAATGAGCAGTTCTTC; cdr3_aa: CASSLRQGTYNEQFF
clone_size: NA; j_call: TRBJ1-1; d_call: TRBD1; v_call: TRBV18; cdr3_nt: TGTGCCAGCTCACCAACCGGAGGACAGGGGGGGGCTGAAGCTTTCTTT; cdr3_aa: CASSPTGGQGGAEAFF
clone_size: NA; j_call: TRBJ2-6; d_call: NA; v_call: TRBV19; cdr3_nt: TGTGCCAGTAGTATCCCCCATCCGGGGGTCCCTGGGGCCAACGTCCTGACTTTC; cdr3_aa: CASSIPHPGVPGANVLTF
clone_size: NA; j_call: TRBJ2-7; d_call: TRBD2; v_call: TRBV9; cdr3_nt: TGTGCCAGCAGCGTAGGGACTAGCGGGAGTATGCGCGAGCAGTACTTC; cdr3_aa: CASSVGTSGSMREQYF
clone_size: NA; j_call: TRBJ1-2; d_call: TRBD1; v_call: TRBV7-9; cdr3_nt: TGTGCCAGCAGCTTTCCAGGGGGAGATAGCTATGGCTACACCTTC; cdr3_aa: CASSFPGGDSYGYTF
clone_size: NA; j_call: TRBJ1-1; d_call: TRBD1; v_call: TRBV27; cdr3_nt: TGTGCCAGCAGATCCGAAAGAGGACAGGGAGAGGGGAACACTGAAGCTTTCTTT; cdr3_aa: CASRSERGQGEGNTEAFF
clone_size: NA; j_call: TRBJ2-7; d_call: NA; v_call: TRBV7-2; cdr3_nt: TGTGCCAGCAGCTTAGGAGGCTCGGCGGCCGAGCAGTACTTC; cdr3_aa: CASSLGGSAAEQYF
clone_size: NA; j_call: TRBJ1-1; d_call: NA; v_call: TRBV2; cdr3_nt: TGTGCCAGCAAGGGCAACTTAAGGGGGACTGAAGCTTTCTTT; cdr3_aa: CASKGNLRGTEAFF
clone_size: NA; j_call: TRBJ1-1; d_call: NA; v_call: TRBV7-2; cdr3_nt: TGTGCCAGCAGCCAAGCCGGGTACACTGAAGCTTTCTTT; cdr3_aa: CASSQAGYTEAFF
clone_size: NA; j_call: TRBJ2-1; d_call: TRBD2; v_call: TRBV5-4; cdr3_nt: TGTGCCAGCAGCCCGGGGGGGACTAGTCGAAATGAGCAGTTCTTC; cdr3_aa: CASSPGGTSRNEQFF
clone_size: NA; j_call: TRBJ2-3; d_call: NA; v_call: TRBV7-3; cdr3_nt: TGTGCCAGCAGCTTGTCTCGCGCAGATACGCAGTATTTT; cdr3_aa: CASSLSRADTQYF
clone_size: NA; j_call: TRBJ2-3; d_call: NA; v_call: TRBV2; cdr3_nt: TGTGCCAGCTCGGCTCAGCGATTTACAGATACGCAGTATTTT; cdr3_aa: CASSAQRFTDTQYF
clone_size: NA; j_call: TRBJ1-5; d_call: TRBD1; v_call: TRBV19; cdr3_nt: TGTGCCAGTAGTAACCGGGACAGGGACACTTGGGTACGCAATCAGCCCCAGCATTTT; cdr3_aa: CASSNRDRDTWVRNQPQHF
clone_size: NA; j_call: TRBJ1-5; d_call: TRBD1; v_call: TRBV27; cdr3_nt: TGTGCCAGCACTCAGGACAGGTATAGCAATCAGCCCCAGCATTTT; cdr3_aa: CASTQDRYSNQPQHF
clone_size: NA; j_call: TRBJ1-2; d_call: TRBD1; v_call: TRBV19; cdr3_nt: TGTGCCAGTAGGGAACAGGACAGGGTCTATGGCTACACCTTC; cdr3_aa: CASREQDRVYGYTF
clone_size: NA; j_call: TRBJ2-5; d_call: NA; v_call: TRBV29-1; cdr3_nt: TGCAGCGTCTATCCGGGAACAGAAGAGACCCAGTACTTC; cdr3_aa: CSVYPGTEETQYF
clone_size: NA; j_call: TRBJ1-6; d_call: NA; v_call: TRBV3-1/TRBV3-2; cdr3_nt: TGTGCCAGCAGCTCCCTCCTCCTTTCACCCCTCCACTTT; cdr3_aa: CASSSLLLSPLHF
clone_size: NA; j_call: TRBJ1-3; d_call: NA; v_call: TRBV19; cdr3_nt: TGTGCCAGTAGTATCCTTCCGGACAGCTCTGGAAACACCATATATTTT; cdr3_aa: CASSILPDSSGNTIYF
clone_size: NA; j_call: TRBJ2-7; d_call: TRBD2; v_call: TRBV5-4; cdr3_nt: TGTGCCAGCAGAAAGTGGACTAGCGAGTCCTACGAGCAGTACTTC; cdr3_aa: CASRKWTSESYEQYF
clone_size: NA; j_call: TRBJ2-5; d_call: NA; v_call: TRBV19; cdr3_nt: TGTGCCAGTAGTATAGGGGGACACATGACATCTCAAGAGACCCAGTACTTC; cdr3_aa: CASSIGGHMTSQETQYF
clone_size: NA; j_call: TRBJ2-2; d_call: NA; v_call: TRBV5-5; cdr3_nt: TGTGCCAGCAGCTCTTTTGGGCCCAGGAACACCGGGGAGCTGTTTTTT; cdr3_aa: CASSSFGPRNTGELFF
clone_size: NA; j_call: TRBJ1-1; d_call: NA; v_call: TRBV5-1; cdr3_nt: TGCGCCAGCAGCTTGGTTCAGGGCTACACTGAAGCTTTCTTT; cdr3_aa: CASSLVQGYTEAFF
clone_size: NA; j_call: TRBJ2-2; d_call: TRBD1; v_call: TRBV5-4; cdr3_nt: TGTGCCAGCAGCGGGGACAGGATGACCGGGGAGCTGTTTTTT; cdr3_aa: CASSGDRMTGELFF
clone_size: NA; j_call: TRBJ2-7; d_call: NA; v_call: TRBV7-9; cdr3_nt: TGTGCCAGCAGCCCTTTTTTGCACGGAGAGTCCGAGCAGTACTTC; cdr3_aa: CASSPFLHGESEQYF
clone_size: NA; j_call: TRBJ2-1; d_call: TRBD2; v_call: TRBV7-3; cdr3_nt: TGTGCCAGCAGCTCTGGCGGGGGGACGAGCTCCTACAATGAGCAGTTCTTC; cdr3_aa: CASSSGGGTSSYNEQFF
clone_size: NA; j_call: TRBJ1-1; d_call: NA; v_call: TRBV19; cdr3_nt: TGTGCCAGTAGTATAGGTGGACAAATCGGTGAAGCTTTCTTT; cdr3_aa: CASSIGGQIGEAFF
clone_size: NA; j_call: TRBJ2-7; d_call: NA; v_call: TRBV29-1; cdr3_nt: TGCAGCGTGCAACGGGACAACTCCTACGAGCAGTACTTC; cdr3_aa: CSVQRDNSYEQYF
clone_size: NA; j_call: TRBJ2-3; d_call: TRBD2; v_call: TRBV2; cdr3_nt: TGTGCCAGCAGTTACCTAGCGGGGGGGATTTCTCTAGCACGAGATACGCAGTATTTT; cdr3_aa: CASSYLAGGISLARDTQYF
clone_size: NA; j_call: TRBJ2-7; d_call: NA; v_call: TRBV7-2; cdr3_nt: TGTGCCAGCAGCTTAGAATACGGCAGGCCGGCCTACGAGCAGTACTTC; cdr3_aa: CASSLEYGRPAYEQYF
clone_size: NA; j_call: TRBJ1-3; d_call: TRBD1; v_call: TRBV11-3; cdr3_nt: TGTGCCAGCAGCCCACGAGGGACAGGGCTGCGAAACACCATATATTTT; cdr3_aa: CASSPRGTGLRNTIYF
clone_size: NA; j_call: TRBJ2-7; d_call: TRBD2; v_call: TRBV7-8; cdr3_nt: TGTGCCAGCAGCTTAGGACTAGCGAACTCCTACGAGCAGTACTTC; cdr3_aa: CASSLGLANSYEQYF
clone_size: NA; j_call: TRBJ2-1; d_call: TRBD2; v_call: TRBV4-2; cdr3_nt: TGTGCCAGCAGCCAGGGACTAGCGGGAGGTGAGCAGTTCTTC; cdr3_aa: CASSQGLAGGEQFF
clone_size: NA; j_call: TRBJ2-1; d_call: TRBD1; v_call: TRBV7-2; cdr3_nt: TGTGCCAGCAGCCCACAGGGGGTAGAATACAATGAGCAGTTCTTC; cdr3_aa: CASSPQGVEYNEQFF
clone_size: NA; j_call: TRBJ1-2; d_call: NA; v_call: TRBV27; cdr3_nt: TGTGCCATCCAAGAGGCGGAGGGCTACACCTTC; cdr3_aa: CAIQEAEGYTF
clone_size: once; j_call: TRBJ1-1; d_call: NA; v_call: TRBV3-1/TRBV3-2; cdr3_nt: TGTGCCAGCAGCCTTCTGAACAGGGCCCACTCGAACACTGAAGCTTTCTTT; cdr3_aa: CASSLLNRAHSNTEAFF
clone_size: NA; j_call: TRBJ2-1; d_call: TRBD2; v_call: TRBV7-9; cdr3_nt: TGTGCCAGCAGCCTACTAGCGGGAGGGCCTCTCTCCTACAATGAGCAGTTCTTC; cdr3_aa: CASSLLAGGPLSYNEQFF
clone_size: NA; j_call: TRBJ2-1; d_call: TRBD2; v_call: TRBV11-3; cdr3_nt: TGTGCCAGCAGCTCAGCCGAACTAGCGGGGGGCCCCTACAATGAGCAGTTCTTC; cdr3_aa: CASSSAELAGGPYNEQFF
clone_size: NA; j_call: TRBJ1-2; d_call: NA; v_call: TRBV5-4; cdr3_nt: TGTGCCAGCAGGAAAACAGGGAACCGAGTCTATGGCTACACCTTC; cdr3_aa: CASRKTGNRVYGYTF
clone_size: once; j_call: TRBJ2-7; d_call: TRBD1; v_call: TRBV24-1; cdr3_nt: TGTGCCACCAGTGACTGGACAGGGGGCGGCTACGAGCAGTACTTC; cdr3_aa: CATSDWTGGGYEQYF
clone_size: NA; j_call: TRBJ1-2; d_call: TRBD1; v_call: TRBV29-1; cdr3_nt: TGCAGCGGCCGACAGGGGGTAGAAGGTGGCTACACCTTC; cdr3_aa: CSGRQGVEGGYTF
clone_size: NA; j_call: TRBJ2-7; d_call: TRBD2; v_call: TRBV12-5; cdr3_nt: TGTGCTAGTGGCCCGGGACTAGCTTTATACGAGCAGTACTTC; cdr3_aa: CASGPGLALYEQYF
clone_size: NA; j_call: TRBJ1-5; d_call: TRBD1; v_call: TRBV5-1; cdr3_nt: TGCGCCAGCAGTCCGGGACAGGGGGGTCAGCCCCAGCATTTT; cdr3_aa: CASSPGQGGQPQHF
clone_size: NA; j_call: TRBJ2-1; d_call: TRBD2; v_call: TRBV6-2/TRBV6-3; cdr3_nt: TGTGCCAGCAGTTACGGATCCTTAGCGGGAGCCACCTACAATGAGCAGTTCTTC; cdr3_aa: CASSYGSLAGATYNEQFF
clone_size: NA; j_call: TRBJ2-3; d_call: TRBD2; v_call: TRBV5-1; cdr3_nt: TGCGCCAGCAGCCTGAGGAGGGGAGCGGGGCGTGTTCCAGATACGCAGTATTTT; cdr3_aa: CASSLRRGAGRVPDTQYF
clone_size: NA; j_call: TRBJ2-1; d_call: TRBD2; v_call: TRBV7-9; cdr3_nt: TGTGCCAGCAGCTTAGGTGCCCTAGGTGGGACTAGCGGGAGTGATGAGCAGTTCTTC; cdr3_aa: CASSLGALGGTSGSDEQFF
clone_size: once; j_call: TRBJ1-2; d_call: TRBD1; v_call: TRBV11-3; cdr3_nt: TGTGCCAGCAGCCCGAGACAGGGGGCCGTCACCTTC; cdr3_aa: CASSPRQGAVTF
clone_size: NA; j_call: TRBJ1-6; d_call: NA; v_call: TRBV3-1/TRBV3-2; cdr3_nt: TGTGCCAGCAGCCAAGTTTACCGGGGGTCACCCCTCCACTTT; cdr3_aa: CASSQVYRGSPLHF
clone_size: NA; j_call: TRBJ1-5; d_call: TRBD1; v_call: TRBV19; cdr3_nt: TGTGCCAGTAGTCTGACAGGGGGCAATCAGCCCCAGCATTTT; cdr3_aa: CASSLTGGNQPQHF
clone_size: NA; j_call: TRBJ2-7; d_call: NA; v_call: TRBV11-2; cdr3_nt: TGTGCCAGCAGTCAGGCGGGGAACGAGCAGTACTTC; cdr3_aa: CASSQAGNEQYF
clone_size: NA; j_call: TRBJ1-4; d_call: NA; v_call: TRBV7-9; cdr3_nt: TGTGCCAGCAGCTTAGGACGGGCAACTAATGAAAAACTGTTTTTT; cdr3_aa: CASSLGRATNEKLFF
clone_size: NA; j_call: TRBJ2-1; d_call: TRBD2; v_call: TRBV27; cdr3_nt: TGTGCCAGCATACGCGGGAGGAACCACAATGAGCAGTTCTTC; cdr3_aa: CASIRGRNHNEQFF
clone_size: NA; j_call: TRBJ2-4; d_call: NA; v_call: TRBV18; cdr3_nt: TGTGCCAGCTCAAAGGGACAAATGGAAAACATTCAGTACTTC; cdr3_aa: CASSKGQMENIQYF
clone_size: NA; j_call: TRBJ1-5; d_call: NA; v_call: TRBV20-1; cdr3_nt: TGCAGTGCCAGTAGTCAGGCTAGCAATCAGCCCCAGCATTTT; cdr3_aa: CSASSQASNQPQHF
clone_size: NA; j_call: TRBJ1-4; d_call: TRBD1; v_call: TRBV6-1; cdr3_nt: TGTGCCAGCAGTGAAGGACAGGGCCTACTCGCTTACTTTGAAAAACTGTTTTTT; cdr3_aa: CASSEGQGLLAYFEKLFF
clone_size: NA; j_call: TRBJ2-1; d_call: TRBD1; v_call: TRBV6-5; cdr3_nt: TGTGCCAGCAGTTACCAAAGGGACAGTTACAATGAGCAGTTCTTC; cdr3_aa: CASSYQRDSYNEQFF
clone_size: NA; j_call: TRBJ1-2; d_call: TRBD1; v_call: TRBV18; cdr3_nt: TGTGCCAGCTCACCACCGGCTTTGGACAGGGGCTATGGCTACACCTTC; cdr3_aa: CASSPPALDRGYGYTF
clone_size: NA; j_call: TRBJ2-7; d_call: TRBD1; v_call: TRBV6-5; cdr3_nt: TGTGCCAGCAGTTCCGACGGGACAGGGGTTGAGCAGTACTTC; cdr3_aa: CASSSDGTGVEQYF
clone_size: NA; j_call: TRBJ2-2; d_call: NA; v_call: TRBV5-1; cdr3_nt: TGCGCCAGCAGCTCAGGGCCGAACACCGGGGAGCTGTTTTTT; cdr3_aa: CASSSGPNTGELFF
clone_size: once; j_call: TRBJ1-6; d_call: NA; v_call: TRBV4-1; cdr3_nt: TGCGCCAGCAGCGACGTCGGGGTTTTAGACGATTCACCCCTCCACTTT; cdr3_aa: CASSDVGVLDDSPLHF